This T cell receptor (beta chain) was profiled in a study of OX40 agonist ivuxolimab in advanced cancers. A history of autoimmune disease or systemic immunosuppression excluded patients. General study results and limits: Expanded clones tended on average to be more numerous among CD8+ T cells than CD4+.

This clone was seen more than once but under ten times. What it binds is not known. Germline-derived CDR1 and CDR2 are MNHNS and SASEGT. The CDR3 totals 14 residues. Germline trimming cut 6 bases from V and 4 bases from J; bases unmatched to any gene: 5. The assay was immunoSEQ multiplex PCR, and TCRdb's table has in-frame clones only and misses some. The sample consists of 70,000 or so clones, 91% of them appearing once. The sample here was CD4+ or CD8+ T cells sorted from blood, taken in a trial of the OX40 agonist ivuxolimab. The clonotype was recovered from an adult with an advanced solid tumor such as melanoma, head and neck, liver or kidney cancer. J is TRBJ2-3 and V is TRBV6-1, with 9 bases aligning to TRBD1. CDR3 loop: CASRGTGFSDTQYF. DNA for the CDR3: TGTGCCAGCAGGGGGACAGGGTTCTCAGATACGCAGTATTTT.